This paragraph covers one TCR beta chain sequence. This clone has a single count. It lacks a known antigen. Qualities for individual bases were not recorded, and no much larger clone is one base off. The sample comes from a study of chemoradiotherapy in HPV16-positive cancers (dated by TCRdb to between 2021 and 2022). About the investigation overall: Candidate HPV-specific T-cell clones and common TCR motifs were defined by functional T-cell assays performed on cells from two HPV16-positive patients. The study set out to ask whether T-cell immunity against the HPV oncoproteins E6 and E7 changes over the course of chemoradiotherapy and whether that immunity affects survival. The candidate HPV-specific TCRs and motifs were subsequently tracked in TCR repertoires obtained from some 80 patients with HPV-related cancers.

Because repertoires were sampled repeatedly during chemoradiotherapy, clonal expansion in the tumor microenvironment could be followed. Trimming accounts for 6 bases at V and 4 bases at J, while the number of junction bases matched to no gene is 6. The CDR3 has 16 amino acids, counting the end cysteine and phenylalanine. Just the 48-base CDR3 DNA is kept, in frame starting at base 1. From the germline V gene, CDR1 is SNHLY and CDR2 is FYNNEI. Points the paper makes about the study in general: The functional definition of HPV-specific T cells was derived from only two HPV16-positive patients, and the survival association was reported for HPV16-positive patients. Expansion of candidate HPV-specific clones and E7-related TCR motifs was observed in the tumor microenvironment during treatment, whereas no such expansion was observed for non-HPV-specific T cells. Improved recurrence-free survival in HPV16-positive patients was associated with expansion of HPV-responsive T cells during chemoradiotherapy.

Library generation was performed with the immunoSEQ multiplex PCR assay. TCRdb provides this immuneACCESS table in a form limited to in-frame rearrangements. Some clones are lacking; in checked studies, under half of them reflect an unresolved V gene, and why the rest are absent is not known. The sample table lists tens of thousands of clones, over 85% of them with a count of one. Around a fifth of the sample lies in the top ten. The chain is assembled from TRBV2 and TRBJ2-1; 13 middle bases align to TRBD2. The material was blood, obtained from a patient who underwent chemoradiotherapy. The sequence was obtained from a human donor with HPV-associated anogenital cancer. The DNA sequence is as follows: TGTGCCAGCAGGCGCCTGACTAGCGGGGGGTACAATGAGCAGTTCTTC. Its protein reads: CASRRLTSGGYNEQFF.